A single T cell receptor beta chain is shown here with its context. Its antigen is unknown. Base quality data are lacking; no much larger clone is found one base away. The germline V gene sets CDR1 to MGHDK and CDR2 to SYGVNS. Trimming takes 3 bases from V and 7 bases from J, and the germline ends sit 10 bases apart. The CDR3 covers 13 residues, taking in both the cysteine and the phenylalanine. Only the CDR3 region is kept as DNA, spanning 39 bases read in frame from base 1. The entry originates in a study of cytomegalovirus exposure and HLA in healthy donors (dated by TCRdb to about 2017). General notes on the study: According to an earlier analysis of 550 to 700 of the donors, some 180 million T cells yielded 95 million to 140 million unique TCR beta sequences and 276 Gb of sequence data. Typing coverage varied by locus: roughly 620-630 donors for A, B, C, DRB1 and DQB1; some 520 for DQA1; approximately 570 for DPA1; roughly 470 for DPB1. Every repertoire in the discovery cohort had been generated on one and the same sequencing platform. The aim of the study was to test whether cataloging public T cell receptors could identify signatures of past pathogen exposure. Donor age, sex, ethnicity and CMV serostatus were collected together with the repertoire data. An early release covering more than 500 HLA-typed donors comprised approximately 290 gigabases of sequencing data and roughly 85 million unique TCR sequences. Rather than using new phenotypic data, the later analysis identified candidate immune exposures from TCR beta sequences and from how often those sequences occurred across donors. Roughly five DR-DQ haplotypes were treated as single units for association and clustering because of strong linkage in the cohort. In addition to the first cohort of approximately 650 subjects, a separate validation cohort of 130 or so different subjects was used. The T cell repertoires of several hundred subjects were profiled by immunosequencing and related to cytomegalovirus serostatus. The study combined high-throughput TCR immunosequencing, statistical association of individual TCRs with disease status, and machine learning to predict cytomegalovirus infection status. An earlier analysis of fewer than 700 of the donors applied high-throughput TCR beta sequencing to assess whether each TCR beta V gene segment acted as functional or pseudogenic. Of the 350 to 450 genotyped donors, 65% to 90% fell in the genetic ancestry cluster associated with self-reported Caucasian donors. HLA typing included class I and class II loci at four-digit resolution. Across 398 genotyped donors of the cohort, an average of roughly 250,000 unique TCR beta nucleotide sequences per donor were sequenced, and roughly 18% of those sequences were non-productive. A later analysis re-examined previously published TCR beta repertoires from about 700 donors and added high-resolution HLA genotyping to investigate patterns of TCR occurrence. A later genetic analysis took genome-wide SNP genotypes for about 65% of the 666 donors and used that subset as a discovery cohort.

Overall study outcomes, separate from this receptor: Sequencing depth was assumed to be roughly uniform across donors in the presence/absence analyses, though that assumption may not hold. In a later analysis, most CMV-associated TCR beta chains were found to appear HLA-restricted, with HLA associations seemingly driven largely by CMV exposure. The sequencing pipeline was judged likely to have produced a cluster of highly shared sequence variants as a technical artifact. The study listed over 150 TCR beta chains as associated with cytomegalovirus. In a later analysis, HLA-associated TCR beta chains were found to be more clonally expanded and to have lower generation probabilities than equally common non-associated chains. A later genetic analysis associated a missense DCLRE1C variant with V-gene and J-gene trimming of TCR beta chains, and an independent cohort replicated the association. Some IMGT-functional V segments, including TRBV6-2 and TRBV6-3, could not be distinguished by the 87-base-pair reads and were therefore excluded. Immune exposure information for the cohort was limited to CMV serostatus. Three of the identified cytomegalovirus-associated TCR beta chains were confirmed in vitro to be specific for cytomegalovirus antigens. Compared with the approximately 700-donor mean, donors in an Asian-associated ancestry cluster had fewer N-insertions in productive TCRs, according to a later genetic analysis. This cohort had only TCR beta chains sequenced, and the lack of alpha or paired-chain data limited which features could be detected. Because some donors lacked HLA typing at each locus, the association tests relied only on the typed subset. The classifier was reported to diagnose cytomegalovirus status with high specificity and sensitivity in both the original cohort and the validation cohort. Across donors, most TCR sequences were observed very rarely, whereas some public TCRs were present in many individuals. The earlier analysis of almost 600 of the donors excluded roughly 17 rarely observed V segments, including chromosome 9 orphons, because counts were too low. In a later analysis, several top co-occurrence clusters were reported to appear linked to parvovirus B19, influenza, CMV and Epstein-Barr virus. A further reported finding was that TCR beta sequences accurately predicted the HLA-A and HLA-B alleles for most subjects in the first cohort. According to a later analysis, TCR association rates differed among HLA loci, with DRB1 alleles showing the most associated TCRs and HLA-C alleles showing the fewest. Broadly in line with IMGT annotations, most TCR beta V segments showed up in productive rearrangements about 87% or about 30% of the time in an earlier analysis of several hundred of the donors. At a false discovery rate of 0.05, a later analysis linked 15,000 to 20,000 TCR beta sequences to specific HLA alleles. It was suggested by the authors that the approach could potentially be generalized to other disease states and immunological phenotypes. Strong co-occurrence of HLA alleles, especially DR and DQ, made assigning TCR associations to individual alleles difficult. Linkage disequilibrium might explain the correlated functional status among segregating V segments, but an unknown experimental factor could not be ruled out.

In total, roughly 670 healthy bone marrow donors made up the cohort. At the time of sampling, all cohort members were nominally healthy, though unrecorded immune exposures were likely present. The donor tested CMV seronegative, placing the donor among the 350 or so seronegative members of the cohort. Every donor gave a peripheral blood sample, and the peripheral blood mononuclear cells from that sample were used for TCR beta sequencing. The Qiagen DNeasy Blood Extraction Kit was used to extract genomic DNA from the blood cell samples. Receptor libraries were prepared by the immunoSEQ multiplex PCR assay. A mixture of 60 forward primers for TCR Vbeta segments and 13 reverse primers for TCR Jbeta segments was used in the multiplex PCR. The CDR3 region of rearranged TCR beta genes was amplified from genomic DNA with a multiplex PCR assay. On the Illumina HiSeq System, the amplified TCR beta libraries were sequenced as 87-base-pair reads. Regarding the original processing steps: A later analysis counted some 80 million unique TCR beta chains across the 500 to 850 repertoires, and some 11 million of these chains were shared by at least two donors. Raw reads were error-corrected and collapsed into unique sequences by a nearest-neighbor algorithm in which closely related sequences were merged to remove PCR and sequencing errors. V, D and J gene segments were assigned by aligning CDR3 sequences to IMGT reference sequences. Each retained sequence needed at least a six-nucleotide match to both a V gene segment and a J gene segment. Rearrangements were classified as productive when the CDR3 lacked stop codons and remained in frame with V and J, and all other rearrangements were classified as non-productive. CDR3 was defined by IMGT convention, running from the second conserved V-encoded cysteine to the conserved J-encoded phenylalanine. The earlier analysis of more than 450 of the donors excluded sequences that lacked an unambiguous match to a single V gene segment. An earlier analysis of fewer than 750 of the donors called V segments functional above 56.7% productive rearrangements and segregating when the between-donor standard deviation exceeded 5%. A statistical classification framework was developed to diagnose cytomegalovirus status using the catalog of TCR beta chain sequences. In a later analysis, V and J genes were assigned by comparing TCR nucleotide sequences against IMGT/GENE-DB human TR gene sequences. The TCRdist pipeline was used in a later analysis to assign CDR3 sequences and most-parsimonious VDJ recombination scenarios. In a later analysis, every TCR beta chain was defined by the combination of its CDR3 amino acid sequence and its V-gene family, and reads without a unique V-gene family were dropped. As a way to deal with suspected cross-contamination and a sequencing artifact, a later analysis dropped hundreds of nucleotide sequences that were highly shared and had low generation probability. In a later analysis, a clonal expansion index was calculated for each public chain from normalized within-repertoire ranks of inferred template counts. In a later analysis, generation probabilities were computed using a VDJ recombination model fitted to out-of-frame rearrangements, and the results were checked against IGoR. Hypergeometric tests were used in a later analysis to score TCR-TCR, TCR-HLA and TCR-CMV co-occurrence, with a repertoire-size bias correction applied to the TCR pairs. False discovery rates were estimated in a later analysis by permuting HLA or CMV assignments 20 times. In a later analysis, co-occurring TCRs were grouped with DBSCAN, and TCRdist sequence similarity was added when clustering was performed within HLA-allele-positive subsets. Co-occurrence clustering excluded repertoires with fewer than 30,000 or more than 120,000 public chains, plus five with anomalous nucleotide sharing. The table comes from immuneACCESS by way of TCRdb, which keeps in-frame sequences with V and J called. Part of the clones is missing from these tables; in studies checked, under half for an unresolved V gene and the rest for unknown reasons. The V and J calls and the clone size are those of that table, but D and trimming were determined from the DNA. The sample data list about 190,000 clones, and 82% of these were observed just once. 1.7% of the sample lies in the top ten.

The sequencing sample was made of PBMCs. The receptor comes from a woman aged 18-35 years in good health and CMV-seronegative. The receptor chain draws on TRBV25-1 and TRBJ1-3; perhaps TRBD1 is the D gene, with 5 bases matching. CDR3 loop: CASSDTGGNTIYF. The sequenced DNA is TGTGCCAGCAGTGACACCGGGGGGAACACCATATATTTT.